This note documents a single TCR beta chain sequence. The Seattle site enrolled patients during active infection and followed them longitudinally. The sample is drawn from a study of blood T cell repertoires in COVID-19. Study details: Italy, Spain and the United States were the sources of the convalescent and acute COVID-19 samples. Sources were T cells, B-cell-depleted T cells, or PBMCs; the material itself was cDNA or gDNA.

This CDR3 is built from 16 residues. Between the trimmed V and J ends, which lost 0 bases and 4 bases, there was a span of 13 bases. Germline loops: CDR1 MGHRA, CDR2 YSYEKL. In the original analysis: Estimates of nucleated cell counts were drawn from the amplification of reference gene primers. TCRdb's table, derived via immunoSEQ multiplex PCR, lists solely in-frame clones and lacks some. V, J and clone size were drawn from that table, and D and trimming were deduced from the DNA. Here the sample spans about 160,000 clones, about 83% being singletons. The rearrangement uses TRBV4-1 and TRBJ1-5; D is unresolved. The sequencing input was peripheral blood. The receptor comes from a woman in her 70s with COVID-19, enrolled during active disease. Here the CDR3 reads CASSQDSLAPNQPQHF. The CDR3 DNA reads as TGCGCCAGCAGCCAAGATTCTTTGGCCCCGAATCAGCCCCAGCATTTT.